A selection of T cell receptor beta chains follows, all from one sample in a study of long-term antiretroviral therapy in people with HIV. Profiling relied on immunoSEQ multiplex PCR, and the TCRdb table lists in-frame clones only, not all of them. The repertoire holds approximately 33,000 clones, with roughly 85% as singletons. The sample was unsorted PBMCs, taken 0.4 years before starting antiretroviral therapy. Receptors originate from a man between 18 and 35 years old with HIV. Both conserved end residues are part of each CDR3. A D gene is named only where the DNA matches it firmly. A clone size is listed for some rows: how often the clone was seen (once, few, many), or a class if it is expanded.

V: TRBV6-1
D: TRBD2
size: .
J: TRBJ2-2
CDR3: CASTSGGINTGELFF
DNA: TGTGCCAGCACTAGCGGGGGGATTAACACCGGGGAGCTGTTTTTT

V: TRBV6-9
D: TRBD1
size: .
J: TRBJ1-1
CDR3: CASRTWPTGDTEAFF
DNA: TGTGCCAGCAGGACATGGCCAACAGGGGACACTGAAGCTTTCTTT

V: TRBV27
D: .
size: .
J: TRBJ1-2
CDR3: CASGGGGQDGYTF
DNA: TGTGCCAGTGGGGGAGGGGGGCAGGATGGCTACACCTTC

V: TRBV28
D: TRBD2
size: .
J: TRBJ2-1
CDR3: CASSVLSGRAFNEQFF
DNA: TGTGCCAGCAGCGTCCTTAGCGGGAGGGCCTTCAATGAGCAGTTCTTC

V: TRBV12-2
D: .
size: .
J: TRBJ2-7
CDR3: CASRFLLRPGVDHEQYF
DNA: TGTGCAAGTCGCTTCCTCCTCCGCCCGGGAGTGGACCACGAGCAGTACTTC

V: TRBV9
D: .
size: .
J: TRBJ2-2
CDR3: CASSVSSGLTGELFF
DNA: TGTGCCAGCAGCGTTTCCTCGGGACTTACCGGGGAGCTGTTTTTT

V: TRBV19
D: .
size: .
J: TRBJ2-3
CDR3: CASSISAGTDTQYF
DNA: TGTGCCAGTAGTATTAGCGCAGGCACAGATACGCAGTATTTT

V: TRBV13
D: TRBD2
size: .
J: TRBJ2-5
CDR3: CASSPRGLAGGSETQYF
DNA: TGTGCCAGCAGCCCGAGAGGACTGGCGGGGGGTTCGGAGACCCAGTACTTC

V: TRBV19
D: .
size: .
J: TRBJ1-1
CDR3: CASSPQGRDGTEAFF
DNA: TGTGCCAGTAGTCCCCAGGGACGCGATGGCACTGAAGCTTTCTTT

V: TRBV19
D: .
size: .
J: TRBJ1-5
CDR3: CASSIERDSNQPQHF
DNA: TGTGCCAGTAGTATAGAGAGGGATAGCAATCAGCCCCAGCATTTT

V: TRBV5-1
D: .
size: .
J: TRBJ1-1
CDR3: CASSLRSDTEAFF
DNA: TGCGCCAGCAGCTTGAGGAGCGACACTGAAGCTTTCTTT

V: TRBV10-2
D: TRBD2
size: .
J: TRBJ2-1
CDR3: CASKPGTSGSHEQFF
DNA: TGCGCCAGCAAACCAGGGACTAGCGGGAGCCATGAGCAGTTCTTC

V: TRBV19
D: .
size: .
J: TRBJ1-5
CDR3: CASSIARNQPQHF
DNA: TGTGCCAGTAGTATAGCGAGGAATCAGCCCCAGCATTTT

V: TRBV10-3
D: TRBD2
size: .
J: TRBJ2-7
CDR3: CAISGTSGGAAYEQYF
DNA: TGTGCCATCAGTGGGACTAGCGGGGGGGCAGCCTACGAGCAGTACTTC

V: TRBV5-4
D: .
size: .
J: TRBJ2-7
CDR3: CASSGGGGYDGYEQYF
DNA: TGTGCCAGCAGCGGAGGAGGGGGATATGACGGGTACGAGCAGTACTTC

V: TRBV19
D: .
size: .
J: TRBJ2-7
CDR3: CASSIVHEQYF
DNA: TGTGCCAGTAGTATTGTCCACGAGCAGTACTTC

V: TRBV28
D: .
size: .
J: TRBJ2-5
CDR3: CASSLTVGVETQYF
DNA: TGTGCCAGCAGTTTAACGGTGGGAGTCGAGACCCAGTACTTC

V: TRBV11-2
D: TRBD1
size: once
J: TRBJ2-2
CDR3: CASSLAGTGFIGELFF
DNA: TGTGCCAGCAGCTTAGCCGGGACAGGGTTCATCGGGGAGCTGTTTTTT

V: TRBV18
D: TRBD2
size: .
J: TRBJ2-3
CDR3: CASSPRLAGGPDTQYF
DNA: TGTGCCAGCTCACCGAGGCTAGCGGGAGGGCCAGATACGCAGTATTTT

V: TRBV19
D: .
size: few
J: TRBJ1-2
CDR3: CASSPHQINKGYTF
DNA: TGTGCCAGTAGCCCACATCAAATAAACAAGGGCTACACCTTC

V: TRBV28
D: .
size: .
J: TRBJ2-3
CDR3: CGVGQGSTDTQYF
DNA: TGTGGCGTTGGTCAGGGGTCTACAGATACGCAGTATTTT

V: TRBV6-5
D: .
size: .
J: TRBJ1-1
CDR3: CASSRRAPNTEAFF
DNA: TGTGCCAGCAGTCGCAGGGCCCCGAACACTGAAGCTTTCTTT

V: TRBV18
D: .
size: .
J: TRBJ1-2
CDR3: CASSPDYGYTF
DNA: TGTGCCAGCTCACCAGACTATGGCTACACCTTC

V: TRBV28
D: TRBD1
size: .
J: TRBJ1-1
CDR3: CASSWDRLNTEAFF
DNA: TGTGCCAGCAGTTGGGACAGATTGAACACTGAAGCTTTCTTT

V: TRBV19
D: TRBD1
size: .
J: TRBJ2-7
CDR3: CASSIGGTSYEQYF
DNA: TGTGCCAGTAGCATAGGGGGCACATCCTACGAGCAGTACTTC

V: TRBV5-8
D: TRBD1
size: .
J: TRBJ1-2
CDR3: CASSLLVGQGVFGYTF
DNA: TGTGCCAGCAGCTTGTTAGTGGGACAGGGGGTTTTTGGCTACACCTTC

V: TRBV4-2
D: .
size: few
J: TRBJ1-2
CDR3: CASRRGSGYTF
DNA: TGTGCCAGCAGACGGGGTAGTGGCTACACCTTC

V: TRBV11-2
D: TRBD2
size: .
J: TRBJ2-7
CDR3: CASSALAVRGYEQYF
DNA: TGTGCCAGCAGCGCACTAGCGGTGAGAGGCTACGAGCAGTACTTC

V: TRBV29-1
D: .
size: .
J: TRBJ2-1
CDR3: CSVEGLTNEQFF
DNA: TGCAGCGTCGAGGGGTTGACCAATGAGCAGTTCTTC

V: TRBV18
D: .
size: .
J: TRBJ1-5
CDR3: CASSPSQGHNQPQHF
DNA: TGTGCCAGCTCACCCAGCCAGGGCCACAATCAGCCCCAGCATTTT

V: TRBV7-3
D: .
size: .
J: TRBJ1-1
CDR3: CASSLYRTDLNTEAFF
DNA: TGTGCCAGCAGCTTGTATCGGACGGATTTGAACACTGAAGCTTTCTTT

V: TRBV25-1
D: .
size: .
J: TRBJ2-5
CDR3: CASSEWGEETQYF
DNA: TGTGCCAGCAGTGAATGGGGAGAGGAGACCCAGTACTTC

V: TRBV2
D: TRBD1
size: .
J: TRBJ1-4
CDR3: CASRLQGGIEKLFF
DNA: TGTGCCAGCAGGCTACAGGGGGGAATTGAAAAACTGTTTTTT